One sample yielded the 24 T cell receptor beta chains listed below, sequenced in a study of blood T cell repertoires in COVID-19. The data were produced by immunoSEQ multiplex PCR, yet TCRdb's version contains in-frame clones alone and is incomplete. Of about 97,000 clones listed, approximately 87% are singletons. The sample consisted of peripheral blood. Every receptor here comes from a human donor in a cohort sampled during active COVID-19.

V usage is TRBV28 and J usage is TRBJ1-5, with 10 positions matching TRBD1. The germline CDR1 and CDR2 sequences are MDHEN and SYDVKM. The CDR3 consists of 14 residues. Trimming at V came to 6 bases and at J to 5 bases, leaving 4 bases not matched to a gene. The CDR3 protein is CASRPTGGHQPQHF. Here the CDR3 DNA reads TGTGCCAGCAGGCCGACAGGGGGCCATCAGCCCCAGCATTTT.

The rearrangement joins TRBV13 to TRBJ2-7; 10 bases match TRBD2. J gave up 5 bases and V 5 bases, and 0 bases lay outside the gene matches. Germline loops: CDR1 PRHDT, CDR2 FYEKMQ (reference sequence). The length of the CDR3 is 12 residues. In DNA form, the CDR3 reads TGTGCCAGCAGCCTAGCGGGAGACGAGCAGTACTTC. It codes for CASSLAGDEQYF.

This chain connects TRBV2 to TRBJ2-1, with 10 bases that match TRBD2. CDR1 and CDR2 from the germline V gene are SNHLY and FYNNEI. The length of the CDR3 is 15 residues. The trim removed 6 bases at V and 8 bases at J, leaving 10 bases unmatched. The CDR3 region has the DNA TGTGCCAGCAGGAGGGGGACTAGCGAGTGGGATGAGCAGTTCTTC. Residues: CASRRGTSEWDEQFF.

This chain links TRBV7-2 with TRBJ2-7, with 12 bases aligning to TRBD2. Looked up from germline, CDR1 is SGHTA and CDR2 is FQGNSA. V trimming: 6 bases; J trimming: 2 bases; junction bases outside the gene matches: 2. The CDR3 has 14 residues. The CDR3 DNA reads TGTGCCAGCAGGCGGACTAGCGGGGCCTACGAGCAGTACTTC. This codes for CASRRTSGAYEQYF. The full variable domain, its missing parts supplied by reference TRBV7-2 and TRBJ2-7, is GAGVSQSPSNKVTEKGKDVELRCDPISGHTALYWYRQSLGQGLEFLIYFQGNSAPDKSGLPSDRFSAERTGGSVSTLTIQRTQQEDSAVYLCASRRTSGAYEQYFGPGTRLTVT.

The chain combines TRBV27 with TRBJ2-7; 9 bases are shared with TRBD2. CDR3 length: 16 residues. The J segment lost 3 bases and the V segment lost 4 bases, leaving 10 bases of the junction unmatched. CDR1 is MNHEY and CDR2 is SMNVEV in the germline V gene (reference sequence). CDR3 sequence reads: CASSSTLAGNLYEQYF. CDR3 sequence (DNA): TGTGCCAGCAGTTCCACCCTAGCGGGGAACCTCTACGAGCAGTACTTC.

V and J are TRBV7-9 and TRBJ2-3, with D perhaps matching TRBD2 (6 bases). Germline lookup yields CDR1 SEHNR and CDR2 FQNEAQ (reference sequence). The CDR3 has 14 residues. The V and J ends lost 1 base and 2 bases respectively, with 7 bases between them. In DNA, the CDR3 is TGTGCCAGCAGCTTAGTAGCGGTCACAGATACGCAGTATTTT. Encoded protein: CASSLVAVTDTQYF.

This chain uses TRBV4-1 with TRBJ2-7; 8 bases line up with TRBD1. V shed 0 bases and J 3 bases; nucleotides not matched to a gene: 10. Germline V gene sequence: CDR1 MGHRA, CDR2 YSYEKL. CDR3 length: 17 amino acids. The CDR3, as DNA: TGCGCCAGCAGCCAAGATCAGATGGGACAGGCGGGCTACGAGCAGTACTTC. It yields the protein CASSQDQMGQAGYEQYF.

The genes are TRBV19 and TRBJ1-1; 8 nucleotides align to TRBD1. The CDR3 has 15 amino acids. V lost 7 bases and J lost 4; bases outside the gene matches: 11. Germline V CDR1 and CDR2: LNHDA, SQIVND (reference sequence). The CDR3 region has the DNA TGTGCCAGTATGTACCCGGACAGGGCAGGCACTGAAGCTTTCTTT. Translating gives CASMYPDRAGTEAFF.

The chain employs TRBV30 and TRBJ2-2; D gene unclear. The CDR3 has 14 amino acids. The V end was cut by 0 bases, the J end by 4 bases, with 9 bases between. CDR1 is GTSNPN, CDR2 SVGIG, per germline (reference sequence). The CDR3 DNA is TGTGCCTGGAGTGTACAACAGACCACCGGGGAGCTGTTTTTT. Amino acid sequence: CAWSVQQTTGELFF. The variable domain in full, completed from reference TRBV30 and TRBJ2-2, reads SQTIHQWPATLVQPVGSPLSLECTVEGTSNPNLYWYRQAAGRGLQLLFYSVGIGQISSEVPQNLSASRPQDRQFILSSKKLLLSDSGFYLCAWSVQQTTGELFFGEGSRLTVL.

The J gene is TRBJ1-6, the V gene TRBV6-5; D gene unclear. The CDR3 has 12 residues. Germline values: CDR1 MNHEY, CDR2 SVGAGI. The germline V and J ends were trimmed by 6 bases and 8 bases, with 8 bases remaining between them. DNA of the CDR3: TGTGCCAGCAGGTCGGGAGATTCACCCCTCCACTTT. Protein sequence: CASRSGDSPLHF.

The chain links TRBV5-1 to TRBJ1-4; D remains ambiguous. Germline CDR1 SGHRS, CDR2 YFSETQ. V lost 2 bases to trimming and J lost 3 bases, with 8 bases between them. This CDR3 spans 14 amino acids. The CDR3 nucleotides are TGCGCCAGCAGCTTCCAAGGAGCTAATGAAAAACTGTTTTTT. Protein product: CASSFQGANEKLFF.

The V gene is TRBV27, the J gene TRBJ1-1, with 7 positions matching TRBD1. Germline V gives CDR1 MNHEY, CDR2 SMNVEV (reference sequence). The J segment lost 5 bases and the V segment lost 6 bases, leaving 6 bases of the junction unmatched. CDR3 length: 13 amino acids. This CDR3 is CASRSTGRTEAFF. The CDR3 region has the DNA TGTGCCAGCAGGTCGACAGGGCGAACTGAAGCTTTCTTT.

The chain employs TRBV29-1 and TRBJ1-4, with 7 bases aligning to TRBD1. This CDR3 has 14 amino acids. Germline loops: CDR1 SQVTM, CDR2 ANQGSEA. J lost 3 bases, V lost 8 bases, and 9 bases had no gene match. The CDR3 nucleotides are TGCAGCTTCAACAGGGGCGGTTCTAATGAAAAACTGTTTTTT. Translation gives CSFNRGGSNEKLFF.

The chain couples TRBV5-8 to TRBJ1-2; D is possibly TRBD1 (6 bases). With 5 bases removed from V and 4 bases from J, the gap between germline ends came to 15 bases. Germline-derived CDR1 and CDR2 are SGHTS and YDEGEE. This CDR3 has 14 residues. In DNA, the CDR3 is TGTGCCAGCAGTCACAGGGATATAGGCTATGGCTACACCTTC. Its translation is CASSHRDIGYGYTF. Combining the CDR3 with reference TRBV5-8 and TRBJ1-2 gives the whole variable domain EAGVTQSPTHLIKTRGQQATLRCSPISGHTSVYWYQQALGLGLQFLLWYDEGEERNRGNFPPRFSGRQFPNYSSELNVNALELEDSALYLCASSHRDIGYGYTFGSGTRLTVV.

CDR3 nucleotide sequence: TGTGCCAGCAGCTTAAACAGGGAGGGTCAGCCCCAGCATTTT. Its protein product is CASSLNREGQPQHF. This chain links TRBV7-8 with TRBJ1-5, with D maybe TRBD1 (6 bases). The CDR3 is 14 amino acids. The germline CDR1 and CDR2 sequences are SGHVS and FQNEAQ. With 2 bases removed from V and 6 bases from J, the gap between germline ends came to 11 bases.

The rearrangement joins TRBV23-1 to TRBJ2-7; the match to TRBD1 covers 7 bases. TRBV23-1 is labeled an ORF, and its function is uncertain. There are 14 residues in the CDR3. With 4 bases clipped from V and 7 bases from J, the junction kept 10 bases outside the gene matches. The CDR3 reads CASSPGTALGEQYF. The DNA for the CDR3 is TGCGCCAGCAGTCCCGGGACAGCCTTGGGGGAGCAGTACTTC.

The chain links TRBV19 to TRBJ1-5; D is unclear. Looked up from germline, CDR1 is LNHDA and CDR2 is SQIVND (reference sequence). The CDR3 runs 16 residues. V dropped 6 bases and J dropped 6 bases, with 21 bases sitting between them. The CDR3 sequence is CASRNPRATHRQPQHF. CDR3 in DNA: TGTGCCAGTAGGAACCCACGAGCTACCCATCGTCAGCCCCAGCATTTT.

The V call is TRBV2, the J call TRBJ1-1; D possibly corresponds to TRBD1 (6 bases). The CDR3 contains 14 residues. The ends were cut back, 7 bases at V and 0 bases at J, with 12 bases in the middle. Germline values: CDR1 SNHLY, CDR2 FYNNEI. The CDR3: CASIGRGMNTEAFF. DNA for the CDR3: TGTGCCAGCATCGGCAGGGGCATGAACACTGAAGCTTTCTTT. The complete variable domain, with remaining parts taken from reference TRBV2 and TRBJ1-1, reads EPEVTQTPSHQVTQMGQEVILRCVPISNHLYFYWYRQILGQKVEFLVSFYNNEISEKSEIFDDQFSVERPDGSNFTLKIRSTKLEDSAMYFCASIGRGMNTEAFFGQGTRLTVV.

The gene calls are TRBV29-1 and TRBJ1-1; maybe TRBD1 (6 bases). The CDR3 runs 13 residues. Trimming cost V 7 bases and J 1 base, with 13 bases left between them. CDR1 is SQVTM and CDR2 is ANQGSEA in the germline V gene. CDR3 DNA sequence: TGCAGCGCCCAACAGGGAAGGAACACTGAAGCTTTCTTT. This encodes CSAQQGRNTEAFF. Supplemented by reference TRBV29-1 and TRBJ1-1, the full variable domain reads SAVISQKPSRDICQRGTSLTIQCQVDSQVTMMFWYRQQPGQSLTLIATANQGSEATYESGFVIDKFPISRPNLTFSTLTVSNMSPEDSSIYLCSAQQGRNTEAFFGQGTRLTVV.

This clone turned up a few times. The CDR3 coding sequence is TGTGCCAGCAGCCCGGACAGAAATGCTAACTATGGCTACACCTTC. Translated: CASSPDRNANYGYTF. This chain uses TRBV7-2 with TRBJ1-2; the D gene is possibly TRBD1 (6 bases). The CDR3 contains 15 residues. Per the germline V gene, CDR1 is SGHTA and CDR2 is FQGNSA. Trimming shortened V by 5 bases and J by 0 bases, and 13 bases separated the two germline ends. Looking up the rest from reference TRBV7-2 and TRBJ1-2 gives the full variable domain: GAGVSQSPSNKVTEKGKDVELRCDPISGHTALYWYRQSLGQGLEFLIYFQGNSAPDKSGLPSDRFSAERTGGSVSTLTIQRTQQEDSAVYLCASSPDRNANYGYTFGSGTRLTVV.

V gene TRBV18 combines with J gene TRBJ1-1; weak D call: TRBD1 (5 bases). CDR1 and CDR2 from the germline V gene are KGHSH and LQKENI. CDR3 length: 17 amino acids. Trimming pared 3 bases from V and 3 bases from J, leaving 20 bases between. The CDR3 nucleotides are TGTGCCAGCTCACCTAGGACAAGCGACAGTGGGGACACTGAAGCTTTCTTT. Encoded protein: CASSPRTSDSGDTEAFF. The full variable domain, with the rest looked up from reference TRBV18 and TRBJ1-1, is NAGVMQNPRHLVRRRGQEARLRCSPMKGHSHVYWYRQLPEEGLKFMVYLQKENIIDESGMPKERFSAEFPKEGPSILRIQQVVRGDSAAYFCASSPRTSDSGDTEAFFGQGTRLTVV.

The chain carries TRBV6-6 and TRBJ1-2; 7 nucleotides agree with TRBD1. Germline CDR1 reads MNHNY; CDR2 reads SVGAGI (reference sequence). There are 14 residues in the CDR3. J was trimmed by 3 bases and V by 4 bases; bases with no gene match: 5. CDR3 residues: CASSSNRGDYGYTF. CDR3 DNA: TGTGCCAGCAGTTCAAACAGGGGTGACTATGGCTACACCTTC.

The genes are TRBV5-6 and TRBJ1-4; TRBD1 matches at 11 bases. The CDR3 length is 17 residues. Germline loops: CDR1 SGHDT, CDR2 YYEEEE. J gave up 4 bases and V 2 bases, and 7 bases lay outside the gene matches. In DNA form, the CDR3 reads TGTGCCAGCAGCTTAGCCGGGACAGGGGGTCGTAATGAAAAACTGTTTTTT. This translates into CASSLAGTGGRNEKLFF.

This clone was found once. The chain carries TRBV5-1 and TRBJ2-1; 10 bases are shared with TRBD2. The germline V gene encodes CDR1 SGHRS and CDR2 YFSETQ. The trim removed 0 bases at V and 7 bases at J, leaving 16 bases unmatched. This CDR3 comprises 19 residues. The CDR3 spells CASSLDISAGGPVGNEQFF. DNA of the CDR3: TGCGCCAGCAGCTTGGACATATCAGCGGGAGGGCCGGTGGGTAATGAGCAGTTCTTC.